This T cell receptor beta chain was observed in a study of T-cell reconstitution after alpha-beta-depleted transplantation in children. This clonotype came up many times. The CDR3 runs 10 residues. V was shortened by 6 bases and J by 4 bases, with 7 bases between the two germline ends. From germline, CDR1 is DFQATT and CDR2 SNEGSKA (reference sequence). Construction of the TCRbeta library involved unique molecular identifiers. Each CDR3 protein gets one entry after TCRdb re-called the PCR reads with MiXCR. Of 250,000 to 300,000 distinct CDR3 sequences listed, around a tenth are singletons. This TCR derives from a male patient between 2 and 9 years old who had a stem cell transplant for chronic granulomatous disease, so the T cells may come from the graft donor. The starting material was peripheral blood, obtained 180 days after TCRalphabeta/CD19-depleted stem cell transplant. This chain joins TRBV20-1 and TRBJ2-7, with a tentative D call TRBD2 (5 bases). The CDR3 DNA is TGCAGTGCCCGGGAATACGAGCAGTACTTC. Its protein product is CSAREYEQYF.